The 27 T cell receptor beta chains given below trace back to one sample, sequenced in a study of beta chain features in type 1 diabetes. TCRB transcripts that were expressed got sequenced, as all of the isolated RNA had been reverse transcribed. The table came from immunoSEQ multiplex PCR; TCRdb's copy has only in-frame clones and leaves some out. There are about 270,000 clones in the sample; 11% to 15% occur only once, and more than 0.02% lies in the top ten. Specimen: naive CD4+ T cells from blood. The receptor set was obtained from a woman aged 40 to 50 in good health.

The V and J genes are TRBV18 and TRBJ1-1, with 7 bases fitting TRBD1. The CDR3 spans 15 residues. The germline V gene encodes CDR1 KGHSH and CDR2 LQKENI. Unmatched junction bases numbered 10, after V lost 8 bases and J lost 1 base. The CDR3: CASDRNRGQNTEAFF. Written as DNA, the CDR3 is TGTGCCAGCGACCGTAACAGGGGACAGAACACTGAAGCTTTCTTT.

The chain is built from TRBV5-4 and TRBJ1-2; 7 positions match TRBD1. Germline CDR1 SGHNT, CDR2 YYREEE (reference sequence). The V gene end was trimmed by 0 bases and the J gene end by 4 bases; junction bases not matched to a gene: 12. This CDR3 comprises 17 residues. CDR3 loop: CASSLAGGDSLLYGYTF. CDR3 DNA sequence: TGTGCCAGCAGCTTGGCCGGGGGGGACAGTTTACTCTATGGCTACACCTTC. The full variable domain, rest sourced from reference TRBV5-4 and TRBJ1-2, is ETGVTQSPTHLIKTRGQQVTLRCSSQSGHNTVSWYQQALGQGPQFIFQYYREEENGRGNFPPRFSGLQFPNYSSELNVNALELDDSALYLCASSLAGGDSLLYGYTFGSGTRLTVV.

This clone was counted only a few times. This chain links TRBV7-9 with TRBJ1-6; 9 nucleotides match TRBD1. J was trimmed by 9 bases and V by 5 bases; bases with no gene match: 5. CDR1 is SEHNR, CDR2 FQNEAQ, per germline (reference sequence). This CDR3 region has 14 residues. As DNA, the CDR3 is TGTGCCAGCAGCCTCCGGGACAGGGTTTCACCCCTCCACTTT. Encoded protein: CASSLRDRVSPLHF.

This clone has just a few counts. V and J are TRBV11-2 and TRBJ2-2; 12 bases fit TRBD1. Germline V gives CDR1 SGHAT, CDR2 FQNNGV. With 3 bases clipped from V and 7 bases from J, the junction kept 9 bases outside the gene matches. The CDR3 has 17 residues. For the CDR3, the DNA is TGTGCCAGCAGCTTGGCCGGGACAGGGGGCTTGGTCGGGGAGCTGTTTTTT. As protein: CASSLAGTGGLVGELFF.

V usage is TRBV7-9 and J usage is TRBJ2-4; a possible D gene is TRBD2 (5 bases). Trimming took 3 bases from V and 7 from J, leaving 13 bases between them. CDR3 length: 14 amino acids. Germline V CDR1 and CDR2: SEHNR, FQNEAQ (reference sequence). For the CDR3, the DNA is TGTGCCAGCAGCTTGCAGATGGGGAGTAACATTCAGTACTTC. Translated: CASSLQMGSNIQYF.

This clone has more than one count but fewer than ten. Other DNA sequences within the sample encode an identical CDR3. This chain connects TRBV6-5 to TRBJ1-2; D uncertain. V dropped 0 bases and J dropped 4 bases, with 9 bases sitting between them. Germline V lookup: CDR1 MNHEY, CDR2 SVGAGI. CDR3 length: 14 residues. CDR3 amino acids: CASSYSGGSYGYTF. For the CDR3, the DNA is TGTGCCAGCAGTTACTCGGGAGGGAGCTATGGCTACACCTTC.

CDR3 nucleotides: TGTGCCAGCAGCTTATCGGACAGGATCTATGGCTACACCTTC. Encoded protein: CASSLSDRIYGYTF. J is TRBJ1-2 and V is TRBV7-2, with 7 bases aligning to TRBD1. CDR3 length: 14 residues. Germline loops: CDR1 SGHTA, CDR2 FQGNSA. The ends lost 2 bases at V and 4 bases at J; junction bases unmatched: 4. The whole variable domain, filled in from reference TRBV7-2 and TRBJ1-2, reads GAGVSQSPSNKVTEKGKDVELRCDPISGHTALYWYRQSLGQGLEFLIYFQGNSAPDKSGLPSDRFSAERTGGSVSTLTIQRTQQEDSAVYLCASSLSDRIYGYTFGSGTRLTVV.

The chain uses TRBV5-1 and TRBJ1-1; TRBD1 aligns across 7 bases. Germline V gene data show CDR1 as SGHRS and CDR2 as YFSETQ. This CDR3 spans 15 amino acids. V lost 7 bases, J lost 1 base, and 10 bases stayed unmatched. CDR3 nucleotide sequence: TGCGCCAGCGATACAGGGGCACTCTCGAACACTGAAGCTTTCTTT. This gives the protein CASDTGALSNTEAFF.

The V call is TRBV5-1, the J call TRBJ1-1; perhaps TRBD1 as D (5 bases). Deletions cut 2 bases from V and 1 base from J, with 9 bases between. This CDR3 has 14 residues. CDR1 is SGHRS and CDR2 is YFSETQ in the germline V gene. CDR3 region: CASSFPGQNTEAFF. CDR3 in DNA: TGCGCCAGCAGCTTTCCAGGGCAGAACACTGAAGCTTTCTTT.

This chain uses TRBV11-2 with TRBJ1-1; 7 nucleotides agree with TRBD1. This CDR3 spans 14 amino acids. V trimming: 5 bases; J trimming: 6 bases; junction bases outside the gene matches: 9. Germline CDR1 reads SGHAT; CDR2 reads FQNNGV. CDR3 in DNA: TGTGCCAGCAGCCAAGGGGGCGCGGCTGCTGAAGCTTTCTTT. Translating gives CASSQGGAAAEAFF.

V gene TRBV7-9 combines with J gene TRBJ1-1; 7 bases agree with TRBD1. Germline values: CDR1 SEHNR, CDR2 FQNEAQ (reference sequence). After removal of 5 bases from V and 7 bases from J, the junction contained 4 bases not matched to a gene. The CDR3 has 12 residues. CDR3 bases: TGTGCCAGCAGCCCGCGGGACAGTGAAGCTTTCTTT. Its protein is CASSPRDSEAFF. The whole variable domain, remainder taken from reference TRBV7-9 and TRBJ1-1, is DTGVSQNPRHKITKRGQNVTFRCDPISEHNRLYWYRQTLGQGPEFLTYFQNEAQLEKSRLLSDRFSAERPKGSFSTLEIQRTEQGDSAMYLCASSPRDSEAFFGQGTRLTVV.

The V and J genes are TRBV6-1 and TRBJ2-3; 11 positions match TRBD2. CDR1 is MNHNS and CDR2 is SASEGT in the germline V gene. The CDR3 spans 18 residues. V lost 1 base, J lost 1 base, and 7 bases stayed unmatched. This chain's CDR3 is CASSEVAGGPVGTDTQYF. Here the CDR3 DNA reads TGTGCCAGCAGTGAAGTAGCGGGGGGGCCCGTTGGCACAGATACGCAGTATTTT.

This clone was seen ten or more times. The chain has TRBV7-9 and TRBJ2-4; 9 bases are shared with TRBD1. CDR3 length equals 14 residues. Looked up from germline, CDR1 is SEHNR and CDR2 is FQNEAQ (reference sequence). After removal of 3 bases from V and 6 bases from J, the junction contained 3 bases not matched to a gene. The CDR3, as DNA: TGTGCCAGCAGCTTGGGACAGGGCCTAAACATTCAGTACTTC. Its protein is CASSLGQGLNIQYF.

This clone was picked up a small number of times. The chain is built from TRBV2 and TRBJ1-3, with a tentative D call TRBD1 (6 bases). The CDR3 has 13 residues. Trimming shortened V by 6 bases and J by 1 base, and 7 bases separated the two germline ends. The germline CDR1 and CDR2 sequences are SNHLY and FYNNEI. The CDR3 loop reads CASSGQSGNTIYF. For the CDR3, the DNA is TGTGCCAGCAGCGGACAGTCTGGAAACACCATATATTTT.

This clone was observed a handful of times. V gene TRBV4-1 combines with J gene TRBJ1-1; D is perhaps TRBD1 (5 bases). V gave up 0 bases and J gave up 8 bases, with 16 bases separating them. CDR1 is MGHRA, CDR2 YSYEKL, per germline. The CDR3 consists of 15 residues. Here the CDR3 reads CASSQDQYGAREAFF. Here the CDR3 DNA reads TGCGCCAGCAGCCAAGATCAATATGGGGCAAGGGAAGCTTTCTTT.

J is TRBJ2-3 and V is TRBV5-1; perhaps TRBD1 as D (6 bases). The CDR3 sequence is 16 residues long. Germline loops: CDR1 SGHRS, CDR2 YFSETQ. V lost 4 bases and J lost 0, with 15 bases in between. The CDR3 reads CASSPVTGTSTDTQYF. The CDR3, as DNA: TGCGCCAGCAGCCCGGTGACAGGTACTAGCACAGATACGCAGTATTTT.

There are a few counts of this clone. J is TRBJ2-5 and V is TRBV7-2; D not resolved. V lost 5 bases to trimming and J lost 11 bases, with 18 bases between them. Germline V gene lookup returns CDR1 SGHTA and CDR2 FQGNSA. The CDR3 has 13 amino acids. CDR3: CASSPRSERRQYF. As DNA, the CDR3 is TGTGCCAGCAGCCCCAGATCGGAGAGAAGGCAGTACTTC.

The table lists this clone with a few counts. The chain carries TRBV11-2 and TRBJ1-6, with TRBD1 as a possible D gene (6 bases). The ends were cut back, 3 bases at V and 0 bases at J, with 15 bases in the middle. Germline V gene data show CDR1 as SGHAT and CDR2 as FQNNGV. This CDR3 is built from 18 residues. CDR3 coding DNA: TGTGCCAGCAGCTTGGAGAGCACAGGGAGCTCCTATAATTCACCCCTCCACTTT. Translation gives CASSLESTGSSYNSPLHF.

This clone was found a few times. The DNA of the CDR3 is TGTGCCAGCAGCCCGGGACAGGAGGATCAGCCCCAGCATTTT. Its protein product is CASSPGQEDQPQHF. The genes are TRBV16 and TRBJ1-5; 8 bases agree with TRBD1. The length of the CDR3 is 14 residues. Trimming cost V 4 bases and J 5 bases; bases outside gene matches: 4. Germline CDR1 is KGHSY and CDR2 is FQNENV.

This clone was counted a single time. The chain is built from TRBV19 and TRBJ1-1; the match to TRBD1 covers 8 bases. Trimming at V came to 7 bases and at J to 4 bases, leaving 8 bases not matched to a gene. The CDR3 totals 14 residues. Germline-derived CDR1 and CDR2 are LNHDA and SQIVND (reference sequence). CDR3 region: CASIETGTGTEAFF. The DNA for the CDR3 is TGTGCCAGTATCGAGACCGGGACAGGCACTGAAGCTTTCTTT.

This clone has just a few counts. The CDR3 region is CASSLSGNEETQYF. The CDR3, as DNA: TGTGCCAGCAGCTTATCAGGGAACGAAGAGACCCAGTACTTC. This chain connects TRBV5-6 to TRBJ2-5, with TRBD1 as a possible D gene (5 bases). Germline V CDR1 and CDR2: SGHDT, YYEEEE. This CDR3 spans 14 amino acids. V was pared by 2 bases and J by 3 bases, with 11 bases between.

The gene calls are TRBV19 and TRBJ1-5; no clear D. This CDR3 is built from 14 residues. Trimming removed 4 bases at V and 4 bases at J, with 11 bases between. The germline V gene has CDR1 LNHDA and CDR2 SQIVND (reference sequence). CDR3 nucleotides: TGTGCCAGTAGTAAGGAGGGCTTTAATCAGCCCCAGCATTTT. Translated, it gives CASSKEGFNQPQHF.

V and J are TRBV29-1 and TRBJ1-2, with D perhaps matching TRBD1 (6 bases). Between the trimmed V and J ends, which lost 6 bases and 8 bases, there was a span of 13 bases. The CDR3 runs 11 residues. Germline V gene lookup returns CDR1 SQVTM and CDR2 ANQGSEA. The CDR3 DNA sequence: TGCAGCGTGGACACAGGGTGGGGCTACACCTTC. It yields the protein CSVDTGWGYTF.

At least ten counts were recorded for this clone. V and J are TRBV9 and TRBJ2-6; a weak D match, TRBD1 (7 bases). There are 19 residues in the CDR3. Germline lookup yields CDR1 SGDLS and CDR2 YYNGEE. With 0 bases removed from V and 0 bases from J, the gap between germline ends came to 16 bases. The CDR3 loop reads CASSVVAGQTFSGANVLTF. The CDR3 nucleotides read TGTGCCAGCAGCGTAGTCGCGGGACAGACGTTCTCTGGGGCCAACGTCCTGACTTTC.

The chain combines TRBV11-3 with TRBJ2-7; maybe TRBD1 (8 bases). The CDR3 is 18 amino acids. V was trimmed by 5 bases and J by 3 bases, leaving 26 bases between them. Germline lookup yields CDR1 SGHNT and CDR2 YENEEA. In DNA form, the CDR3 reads TGTGCCAGCAGCAAAGGTCCCCAACAGGGGGGGAAAGTCTACGAGCAGTACTTC. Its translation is CASSKGPQQGGKVYEQYF.

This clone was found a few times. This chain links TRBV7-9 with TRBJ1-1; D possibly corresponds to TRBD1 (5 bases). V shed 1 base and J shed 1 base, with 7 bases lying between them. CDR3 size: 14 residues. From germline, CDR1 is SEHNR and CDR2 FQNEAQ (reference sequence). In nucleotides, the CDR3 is TGTGCCAGCAGCTTAGTGGGGCGGAACACTGAAGCTTTCTTT. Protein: CASSLVGRNTEAFF. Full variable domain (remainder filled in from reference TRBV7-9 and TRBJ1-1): DTGVSQNPRHKITKRGQNVTFRCDPISEHNRLYWYRQTLGQGPEFLTYFQNEAQLEKSRLLSDRFSAERPKGSFSTLEIQRTEQGDSAMYLCASSLVGRNTEAFFGQGTRLTVV.

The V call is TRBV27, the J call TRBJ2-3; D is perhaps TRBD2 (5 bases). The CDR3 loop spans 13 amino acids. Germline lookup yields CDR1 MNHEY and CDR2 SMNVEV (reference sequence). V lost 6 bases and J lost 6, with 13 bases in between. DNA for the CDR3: TGTGCCAGCAGCATACAGAGGAGGGATACGCAGTATTTT. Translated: CASSIQRRDTQYF.